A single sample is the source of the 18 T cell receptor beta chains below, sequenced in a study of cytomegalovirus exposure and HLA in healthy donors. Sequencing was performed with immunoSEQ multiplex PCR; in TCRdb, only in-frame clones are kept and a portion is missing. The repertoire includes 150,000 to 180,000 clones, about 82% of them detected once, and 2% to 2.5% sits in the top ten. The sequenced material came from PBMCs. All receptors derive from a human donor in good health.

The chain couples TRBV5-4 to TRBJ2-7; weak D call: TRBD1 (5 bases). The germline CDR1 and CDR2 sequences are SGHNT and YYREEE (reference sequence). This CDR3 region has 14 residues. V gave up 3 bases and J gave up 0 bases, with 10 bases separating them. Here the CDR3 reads CASSSRATSYEQYF. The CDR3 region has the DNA TGTGCCAGCAGCTCCAGGGCAACCTCCTACGAGCAGTACTTC.

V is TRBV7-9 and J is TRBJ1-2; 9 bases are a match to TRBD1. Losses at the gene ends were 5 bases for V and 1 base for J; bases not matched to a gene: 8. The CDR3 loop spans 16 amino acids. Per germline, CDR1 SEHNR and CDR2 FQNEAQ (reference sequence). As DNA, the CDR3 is TGTGCCAGCAGCCGGATTAGGGACAGGGTTAACTATGGCTACACCTTC. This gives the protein CASSRIRDRVNYGYTF.

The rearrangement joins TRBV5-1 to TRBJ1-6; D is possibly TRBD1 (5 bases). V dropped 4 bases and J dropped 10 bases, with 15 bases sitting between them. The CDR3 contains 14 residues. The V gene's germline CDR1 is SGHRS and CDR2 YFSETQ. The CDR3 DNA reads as TGCGCCAGCAGCGTGGGGGAGGTTGAGTCACCCCTCCACTTT. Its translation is CASSVGEVESPLHF. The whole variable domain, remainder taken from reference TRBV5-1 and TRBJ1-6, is KAGVTQTPRYLIKTRGQQVTLSCSPISGHRSVSWYQQTPGQGLQFLFEYFSETQRNKGNFPGRFSGRQFSNSRSEMNVSTLELGDSALYLCASSVGEVESPLHFGNGTRLTVT.

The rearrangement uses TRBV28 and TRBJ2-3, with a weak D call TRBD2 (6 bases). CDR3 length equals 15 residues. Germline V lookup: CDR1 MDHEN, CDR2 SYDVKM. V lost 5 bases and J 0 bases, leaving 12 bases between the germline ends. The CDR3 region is CASSATRASTDTQYF. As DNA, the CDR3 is TGTGCCAGCAGTGCGACTAGAGCTAGCACAGATACGCAGTATTTT.

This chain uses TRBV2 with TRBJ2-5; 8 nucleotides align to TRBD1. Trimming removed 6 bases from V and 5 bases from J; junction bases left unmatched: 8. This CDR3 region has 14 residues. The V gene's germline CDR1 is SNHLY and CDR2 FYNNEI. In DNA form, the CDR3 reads TGTGCCAGCAGGAACAGGGGGGATGGGGAGACCCAGTACTTC. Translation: CASRNRGDGETQYF. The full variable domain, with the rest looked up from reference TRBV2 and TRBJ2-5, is EPEVTQTPSHQVTQMGQEVILRCVPISNHLYFYWYRQILGQKVEFLVSFYNNEISEKSEIFDDQFSVERPDGSNFTLKIRSTKLEDSAMYFCASRNRGDGETQYFGPGTRLLVL.

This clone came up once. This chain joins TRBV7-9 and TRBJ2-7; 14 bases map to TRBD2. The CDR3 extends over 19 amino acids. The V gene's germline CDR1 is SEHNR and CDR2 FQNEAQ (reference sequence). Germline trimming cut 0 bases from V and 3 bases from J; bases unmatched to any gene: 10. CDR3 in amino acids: CASSLAHGLAGGQHYEQYF. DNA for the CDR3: TGTGCCAGCAGCTTAGCGCACGGACTAGCGGGGGGCCAGCACTACGAGCAGTACTTC.

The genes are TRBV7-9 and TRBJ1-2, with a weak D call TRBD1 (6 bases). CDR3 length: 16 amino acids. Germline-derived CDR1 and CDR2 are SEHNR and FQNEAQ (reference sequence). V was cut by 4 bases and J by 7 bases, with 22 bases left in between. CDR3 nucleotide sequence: TGTGCCAGCAGCTCTGCTTCAGGGACATACTTTGGTGGCTACACCTTC. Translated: CASSSASGTYFGGYTF. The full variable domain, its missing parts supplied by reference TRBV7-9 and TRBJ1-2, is DTGVSQNPRHKITKRGQNVTFRCDPISEHNRLYWYRQTLGQGPEFLTYFQNEAQLEKSRLLSDRFSAERPKGSFSTLEIQRTEQGDSAMYLCASSSASGTYFGGYTFGSGTRLTVV.

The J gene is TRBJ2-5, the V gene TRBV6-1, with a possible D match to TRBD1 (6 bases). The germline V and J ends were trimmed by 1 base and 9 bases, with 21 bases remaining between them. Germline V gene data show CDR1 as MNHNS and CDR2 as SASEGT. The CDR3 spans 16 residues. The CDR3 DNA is TGTGCCAGCAGTGAAGGTCGTCGAACAGGGCCATGGGCCCAGTACTTC. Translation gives CASSEGRRTGPWAQYF.

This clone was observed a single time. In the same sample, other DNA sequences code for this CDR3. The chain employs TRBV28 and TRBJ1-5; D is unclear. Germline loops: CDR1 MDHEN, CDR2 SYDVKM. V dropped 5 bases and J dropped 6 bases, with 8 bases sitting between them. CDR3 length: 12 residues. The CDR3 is CASSLSGQPQHF. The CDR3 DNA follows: TGTGCCAGCAGTCTTTCAGGTCAGCCCCAGCATTTT.

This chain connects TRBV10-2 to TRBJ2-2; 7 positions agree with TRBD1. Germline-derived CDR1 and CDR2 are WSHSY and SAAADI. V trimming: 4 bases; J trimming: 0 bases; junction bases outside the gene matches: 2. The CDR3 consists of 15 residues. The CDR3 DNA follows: TGCGCCAGCAGTGGGGGACAGCCGAACACCGGGGAGCTGTTTTTT. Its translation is CASSGGQPNTGELFF.

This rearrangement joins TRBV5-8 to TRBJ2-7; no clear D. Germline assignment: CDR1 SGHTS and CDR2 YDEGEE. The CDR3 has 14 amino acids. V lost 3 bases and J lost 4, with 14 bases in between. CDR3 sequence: CASSSVFADYEQYF. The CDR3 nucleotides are TGTGCCAGCAGCTCCGTGTTTGCGGATTACGAGCAGTACTTC.

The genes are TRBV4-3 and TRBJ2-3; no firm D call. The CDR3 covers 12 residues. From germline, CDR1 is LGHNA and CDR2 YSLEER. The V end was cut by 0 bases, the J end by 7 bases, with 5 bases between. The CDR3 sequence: CASSQDINTQYF. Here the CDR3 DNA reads TGCGCCAGCAGCCAAGATATAAATACGCAGTATTTT.

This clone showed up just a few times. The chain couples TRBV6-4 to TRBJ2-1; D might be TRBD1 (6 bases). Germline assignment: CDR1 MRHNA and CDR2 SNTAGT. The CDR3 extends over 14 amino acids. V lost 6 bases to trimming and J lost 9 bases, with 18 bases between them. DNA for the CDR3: TGTGCCAGCAGCGAAGGGGGACCGGCCATTGAGCAGTTCTTC. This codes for CASSEGGPAIEQFF.

CDR3 coding DNA: TGTGCCAGCAGTTTAACAGGGGCGAACACTGAAGCTTTCTTT. This gives the protein CASSLTGANTEAFF. The V and J genes are TRBV28 and TRBJ1-1; 7 bases fit TRBD1. The CDR3 is 14 amino acids. V was pared by 2 bases and J by 1 base, with 1 base of the junction left unmatched. Germline CDR1 reads MDHEN; CDR2 reads SYDVKM.

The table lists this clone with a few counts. The CDR3 region is CASSYRQGAGELFF. The CDR3 DNA is TGTGCCAGCAGCTATAGACAGGGGGCCGGGGAGCTGTTTTTT. The chain couples TRBV7-3 to TRBJ2-2; 9 bases map to TRBD1. The junction had 3 bases not matched to a gene; V was cut back by 4 bases and J by 6 bases. The CDR3 extends over 14 amino acids. Germline assignment: CDR1 SGHTA and CDR2 FQGTGA.

CDR3 protein: CSVSRGANQPQHF. The DNA for the CDR3 is TGCAGCGTTTCTCGCGGGGCGAATCAGCCCCAGCATTTT. The chain uses TRBV29-1 and TRBJ1-5; a weak D match, TRBD1 (5 bases). Trimming removed 5 bases at V and 4 bases at J, with 12 bases between. The CDR3 runs to 13 residues. In germline, CDR1 is SQVTM, CDR2 ANQGSEA.

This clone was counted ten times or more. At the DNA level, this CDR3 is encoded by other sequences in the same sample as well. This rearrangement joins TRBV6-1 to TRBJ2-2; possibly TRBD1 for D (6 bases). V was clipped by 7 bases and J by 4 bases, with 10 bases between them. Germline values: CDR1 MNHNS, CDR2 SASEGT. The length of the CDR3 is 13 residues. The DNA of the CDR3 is TGTGCCAGCAATAGGGGGAGCACCGGGGAGCTGTTTTTT. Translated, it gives CASNRGSTGELFF.

The CDR3 bases are TGTGCCAGCAGTCGAGACAGGGAATCCGAAGCTTTCTTT. Translation gives CASSRDRESEAFF. The chain combines TRBV27 with TRBJ1-1; the match to TRBD1 covers 7 bases. The length of the CDR3 is 13 residues. Per the germline V gene, CDR1 is MNHEY and CDR2 is SMNVEV (reference sequence). The junction had 8 bases not matched to a gene; V was cut back by 5 bases and J by 8 bases.